This TCR beta chain was sequenced during a study of type 1 regulatory T cells. Study overall: T-allo10 is an in vitro-generated, Tr1-enriched CD4 T cell product specific for alloantigen.

Germline CDR1 SQVTM, CDR2 ANQGSEA. The ends were cut back, 6 bases at V and 5 bases at J, with 16 bases in the middle. The CDR3 has 13 amino acids. TCRdb used MiXCR to reprocess the reads, holding one entry per CDR3 protein. The repertoire has about 5,800 distinct CDR3 sequences, approximately 30% of them found once; the top ten carry about 7.8%. This clonotype is labeled medium-sized (0.01 to 0.1%). Its antigen is undetermined. Graft donor-derived T-allo10 cells were described as host-alloantigen-specific, anergic, and alloantigen-specifically suppressive. The sequence came from a human donor in good health. This chain uses TRBV29-1 with TRBJ2-5; D is perhaps TRBD1 or TRBD2 (5 bases each). Sequenced: cultured T cells, either the whole culture or a sorted T cell fraction (not recorded which). Subset specified: Tr1-enriched cell product generated in vitro against host alloantigens. CDR3 sequence reads: CSVRGWGLETQYF. CDR3 sequence (DNA): TGCAGCGTCCGGGGATGGGGCTTGGAGACCCAGTACTTC.